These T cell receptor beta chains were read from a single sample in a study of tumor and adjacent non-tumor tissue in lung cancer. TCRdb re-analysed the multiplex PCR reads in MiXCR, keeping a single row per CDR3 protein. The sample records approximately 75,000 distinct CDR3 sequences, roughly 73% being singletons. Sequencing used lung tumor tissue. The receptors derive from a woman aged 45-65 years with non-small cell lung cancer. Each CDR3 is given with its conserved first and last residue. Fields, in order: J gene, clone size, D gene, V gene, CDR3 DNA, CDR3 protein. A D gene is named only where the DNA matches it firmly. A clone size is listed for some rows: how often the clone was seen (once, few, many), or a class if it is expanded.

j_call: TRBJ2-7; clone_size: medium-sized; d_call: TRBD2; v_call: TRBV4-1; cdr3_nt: TGCGCCAGCAGCCAAGAACATCCCGGGAGGTTAAACGAGCAGTACTTC; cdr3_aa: CASSQEHPGRLNEQYF
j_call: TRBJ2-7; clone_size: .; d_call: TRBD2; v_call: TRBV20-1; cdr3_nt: TGCAGTGCACTACCCCGGGCTAGCGGGGGGTACGAGCAGTACTTC; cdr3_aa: CSALPRASGGYEQYF
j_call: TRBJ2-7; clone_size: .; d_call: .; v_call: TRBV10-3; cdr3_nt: TGTGCCATCGTGCCAGTGGGAGACTCCTACGAGCAGTACTTC; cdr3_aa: CAIVPVGDSYEQYF
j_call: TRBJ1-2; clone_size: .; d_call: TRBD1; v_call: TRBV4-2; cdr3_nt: TGTGCCGGCAGCCATCCAGGGGGTAACTATGGCTACACGTTC; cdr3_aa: CAGSHPGGNYGYTF
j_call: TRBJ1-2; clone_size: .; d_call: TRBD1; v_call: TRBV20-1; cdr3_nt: TGTAATGCTCCGCCGGACAGGGCTATGGGTGGCTACACCTTC; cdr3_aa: CNAPPDRAMGGYTF
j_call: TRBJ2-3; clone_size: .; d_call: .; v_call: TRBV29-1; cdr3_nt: TGCTGCGTTGACACCCCAATTATGTCCACATATACGCAGTATTTT; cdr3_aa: CCVDTPIMSTYTQYF
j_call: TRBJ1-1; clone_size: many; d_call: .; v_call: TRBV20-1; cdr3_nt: TGCAGTGCTAGAGGCTCCGGGTCCGAGGGAGCTTTCTTT; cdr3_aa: CSARGSGSEGAFF
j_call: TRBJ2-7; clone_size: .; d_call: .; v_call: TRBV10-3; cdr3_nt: TGTGCCATCAGGACCGGGACGGGACACTACGAGCAGTACTTC; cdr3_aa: CAIRTGTGHYEQYF
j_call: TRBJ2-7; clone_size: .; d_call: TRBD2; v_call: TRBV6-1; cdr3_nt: TGTGCCAGCCACCATAGGGTAGCGGGGTTATACGAGCAGTACTTC; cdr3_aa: CASHHRVAGLYEQYF
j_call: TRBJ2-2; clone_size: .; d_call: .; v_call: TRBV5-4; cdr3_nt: TGTGCCGGACGGACAGATCACACCGGGAAGCTGTTTTTT; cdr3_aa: CAGRTDHTGKLFF
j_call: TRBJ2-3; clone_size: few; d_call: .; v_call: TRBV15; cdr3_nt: TGTGCCACCAGCAGAGTACAACTCGGGACAGATACGCAGTATTTT; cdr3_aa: CATSRVQLGTDTQYF
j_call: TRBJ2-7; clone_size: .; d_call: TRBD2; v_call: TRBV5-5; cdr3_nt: TGTGCAAGCGGCTTGGAGAGCGGGGCTTCCTACGAGCAGTACTTC; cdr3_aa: CASGLESGASYEQYF
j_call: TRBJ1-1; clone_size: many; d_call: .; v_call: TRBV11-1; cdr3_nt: TGTACCAGCAGGGAAGGGAACTCTGAAGCTTTCTTT; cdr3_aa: CTSREGNSEAFF
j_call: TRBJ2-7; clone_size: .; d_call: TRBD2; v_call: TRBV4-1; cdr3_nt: TGCGCCAGCAGCCAAGATTCCCCCACTAGCGGGGTCTCCTACGAGCAATACTTC; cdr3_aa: CASSQDSPTSGVSYEQYF
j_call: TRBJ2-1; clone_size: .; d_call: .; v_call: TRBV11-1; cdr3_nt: TGTACAAGCAGCCCGACTCCTTCGGCGGGCGATGAGCAGTTCTTC; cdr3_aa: CTSSPTPSAGDEQFF
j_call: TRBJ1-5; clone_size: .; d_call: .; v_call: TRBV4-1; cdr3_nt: TGCGCCAGCAACCAAGCATCTTCGAGGGCAGGGAACATTCAGCCCCAGCATTTT; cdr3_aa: CASNQASSRAGNIQPQHF
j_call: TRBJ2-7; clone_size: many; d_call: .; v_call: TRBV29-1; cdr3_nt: TGCAGCGTTAGGGCCTCCCTCTACGAGCAGTACTTC; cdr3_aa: CSVRASLYEQYF
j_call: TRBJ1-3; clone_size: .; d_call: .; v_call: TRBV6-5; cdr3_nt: TGTGCCGGCAGGGGCAAATCTGGAAACACCATATATTTT; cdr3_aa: CAGRGKSGNTIYF
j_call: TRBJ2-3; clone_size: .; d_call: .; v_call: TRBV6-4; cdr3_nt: TGTGCCAGCAGTGAAGATATCGTGAGTACAGATACGCAGTATTTT; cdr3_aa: CASSEDIVSTDTQYF
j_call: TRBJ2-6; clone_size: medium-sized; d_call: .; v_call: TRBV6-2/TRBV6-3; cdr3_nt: TGTGCCAGCAGTGGACCGATCTCTGGGGCCAACGTCCTGACTTTC; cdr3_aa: CASSGPISGANVLTF
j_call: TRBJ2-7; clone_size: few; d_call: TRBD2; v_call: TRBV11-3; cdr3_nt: TGTGCCAGCAGCCATAGCGGGATACGCCACGAGCAGTACTTC; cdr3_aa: CASSHSGIRHEQYF
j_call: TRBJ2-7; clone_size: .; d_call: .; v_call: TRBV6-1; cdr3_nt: TGTGCCAACAATGAAGGAGGGGCCCTCTCCTACGAGCAGTACTTC; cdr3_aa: CANNEGGALSYEQYF
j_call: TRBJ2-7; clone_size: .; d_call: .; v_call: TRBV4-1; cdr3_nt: TGTGCCAGCAGCCAAGACCGGAGGGGCTACGAACAGTACTTC; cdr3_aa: CASSQDRRGYEQYF
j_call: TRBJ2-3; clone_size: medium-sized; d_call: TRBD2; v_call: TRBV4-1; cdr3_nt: TGCGCCAGCGAGGGCGGGAGATCTGATACGCAGTATTTT; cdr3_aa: CASEGGRSDTQYF
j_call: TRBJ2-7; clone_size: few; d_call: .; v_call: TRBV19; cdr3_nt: TGTGCCAGTCGACGGGACGCTAGCTCCTACGAGCAGTACTTC; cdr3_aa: CASRRDASSYEQYF
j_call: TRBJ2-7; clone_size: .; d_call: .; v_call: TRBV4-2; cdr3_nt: TGTACTAGCAGCCAAGATAGGACCTTCAGCTCCTACGAGCAGTACTTC; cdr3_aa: CTSSQDRTFSSYEQYF
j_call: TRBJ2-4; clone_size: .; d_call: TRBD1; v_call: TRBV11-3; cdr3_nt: TGTGCCAACAGTTCAACAGGGGAAGGGGGCATTCGGTACTTC; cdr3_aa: CANSSTGEGGIRYF
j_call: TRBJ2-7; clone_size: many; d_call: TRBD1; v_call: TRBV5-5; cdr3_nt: TGTGCCAGCAGCTACGGGACAGGGGTCTACGAGCAGTACTTC; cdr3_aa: CASSYGTGVYEQYF
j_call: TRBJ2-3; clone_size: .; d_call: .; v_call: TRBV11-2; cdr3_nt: TGTGGCAGCAGCCCGATCGGAACTAGGGGGAGTTCCTTAAGAGGAGATACGCACTATTTT; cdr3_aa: CGSSPIGTRGSSLRGDTHYF
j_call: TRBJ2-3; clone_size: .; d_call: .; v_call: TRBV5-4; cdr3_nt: TGTGCCAGCATCATCCCGGGGCCAAATACGCAGTATTTT; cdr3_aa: CASIIPGPNTQYF
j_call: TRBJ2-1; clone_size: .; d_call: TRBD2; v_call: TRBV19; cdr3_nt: TGTGCCAGTAGTACACTAGCGCCCTCCTACAATGAGCAATTCTTC; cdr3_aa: CASSTLAPSYNEQFF
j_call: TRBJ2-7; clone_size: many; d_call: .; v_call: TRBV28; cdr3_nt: TGTGCCAGCAGTTCCCTGACAGGACCCAGTAAGTCCGAGCAGTACTTC; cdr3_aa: CASSSLTGPSKSEQYF
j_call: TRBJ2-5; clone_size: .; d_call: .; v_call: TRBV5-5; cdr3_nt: TGTGCCAGTAACCGAGGACACCAAGAGACCCAGTACTTC; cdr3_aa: CASNRGHQETQYF
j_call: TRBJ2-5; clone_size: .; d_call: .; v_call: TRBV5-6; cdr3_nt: TGTGCCAGAAGTACCCAGGTCGGTGCTCAAGAGACCCAGTACTTC; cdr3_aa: CARSTQVGAQETQYF
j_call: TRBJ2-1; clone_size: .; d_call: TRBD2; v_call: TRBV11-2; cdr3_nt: TGTACCAGCAGCTTAGAAGCTAGCGGGAGGGCTGGGCGGTTCTTC; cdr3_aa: CTSSLEASGRAGRFF
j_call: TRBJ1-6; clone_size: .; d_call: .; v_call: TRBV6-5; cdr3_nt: TGTGTCAGCAGTTACTTCGGACCGGGGGGAAATTCACCCCTTCACTTT; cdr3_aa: CVSSYFGPGGNSPLHF
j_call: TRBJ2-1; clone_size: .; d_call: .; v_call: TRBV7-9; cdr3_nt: TGTGCCAGCAATTCTGGGGCTCTGTCCCTCTACAATGAGCAGTTCTTC; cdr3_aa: CASNSGALSLYNEQFF
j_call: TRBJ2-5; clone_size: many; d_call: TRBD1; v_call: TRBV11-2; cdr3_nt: TGTGCCAGCAGCTTGGGGGACAGGGTAAAGGAGGAAGAGACCCAGTACTTC; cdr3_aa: CASSLGDRVKEEETQYF
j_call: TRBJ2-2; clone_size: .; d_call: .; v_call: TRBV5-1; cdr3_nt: TGCGCCAGCACACAGGCTTACAGTGGTTACACCCAGGAGCTTTTTTTT; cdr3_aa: CASTQAYSGYTQELFF
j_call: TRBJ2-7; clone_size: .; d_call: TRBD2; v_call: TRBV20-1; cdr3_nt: TGCAGTGCTAGAGCTTTACCGCGCGGGAGAACTGACGAGCAGTACTTC; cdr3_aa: CSARALPRGRTDEQYF
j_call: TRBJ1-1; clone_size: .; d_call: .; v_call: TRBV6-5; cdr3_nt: TGTGCCAGCAGTTACTGCGCAGCCCTGAACACTGCAGCTTTCTTT; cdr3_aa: CASSYCAALNTAAFF
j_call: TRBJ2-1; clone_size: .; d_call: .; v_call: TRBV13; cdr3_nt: TGTGCCAGCAGCTTGACATTATTTGGTAATGAGGAGTTCTTC; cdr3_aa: CASSLTLFGNEEFF
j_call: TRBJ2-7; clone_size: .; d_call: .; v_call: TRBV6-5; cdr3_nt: TGCGCCAACAGTTACGGAACAGGAGCCCCCTTGGAGCAGTACTTC; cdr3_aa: CANSYGTGAPLEQYF
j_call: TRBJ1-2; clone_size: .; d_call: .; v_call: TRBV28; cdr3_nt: TGTGTCAGCTGTCGATCGGCGTATAACTATGGCTACACCTTC; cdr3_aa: CVSCRSAYNYGYTF
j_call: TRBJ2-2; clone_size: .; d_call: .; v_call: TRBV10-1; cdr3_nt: TGCGCCGGCAGTGACCTATACACCGAGGAGCTGTTTTTT; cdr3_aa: CAGSDLYTEELFF
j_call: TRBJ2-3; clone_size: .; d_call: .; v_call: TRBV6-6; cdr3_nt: TGTGTCAGCAGTGTCCAGGGACACACAGATACGCAATATTTT; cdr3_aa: CVSSVQGHTDTQYF
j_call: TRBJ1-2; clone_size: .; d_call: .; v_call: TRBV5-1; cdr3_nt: TGCGCCAGCTGCTTGGTGGACGGGGGAGGCCCTTTGGGCTACACCTTC; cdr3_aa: CASCLVDGGGPLGYTF
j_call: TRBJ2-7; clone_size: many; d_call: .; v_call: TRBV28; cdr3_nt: TGTGCCAGCAGTCCCAGGGACCAAAGCTCCTACGAGCAGTACTTC; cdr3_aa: CASSPRDQSSYEQYF
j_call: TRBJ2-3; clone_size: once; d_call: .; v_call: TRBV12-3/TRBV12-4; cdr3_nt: TGTGCCAGCAGTCCCATTAGGGGGGCTGGCACAGATACGCAGTGTTTT; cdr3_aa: CASSPIRGAGTDTQCF
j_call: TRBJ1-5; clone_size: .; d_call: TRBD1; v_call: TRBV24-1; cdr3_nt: TGTGCCACCAGTGATACCCTGACAGGGAAGGAGGATCAGCCCCAGCATTTT; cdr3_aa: CATSDTLTGKEDQPQHF
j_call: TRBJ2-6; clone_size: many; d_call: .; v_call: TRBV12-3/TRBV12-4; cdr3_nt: TGTGCCAGCACCACAACCGGGGCCAACGTCCTGACTTTC; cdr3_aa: CASTTTGANVLTF
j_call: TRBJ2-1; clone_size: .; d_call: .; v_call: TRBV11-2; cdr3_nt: TGTCCCAGCAGCCCGTCTGAGCGGCCAAGCTCCTACAATGAGCAGTTCTTC; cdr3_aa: CPSSPSERPSSYNEQFF
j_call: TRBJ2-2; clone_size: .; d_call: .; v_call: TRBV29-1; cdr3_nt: TGCAGCGGCGGTGATGGGGACACTGGGGAGCTGTTTTTT; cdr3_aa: CSGGDGDTGELFF